What follows are 21 T cell receptor beta chains derived from one specimen sequenced in a study of CD8 T cells in ankylosing spondylitis. TCRdb reanalysed the 5' RACE reads using MiXCR and keeps one entry per CDR3 protein. The sample has roughly 700,000 distinct CDR3 sequences, over 15% seen once. Findings and caveats of the study: In ankylosing spondylitis blood, a motif of roughly eight highly homologous TCR beta variants appeared characteristic.

Which antigens these TCRs recognize remains unknown. Sample: blood, either unsorted or a sorted T cell fraction (not recorded which). Receptors were obtained from a male donor with ankylosing spondylitis.

The rearrangement uses TRBV5-1 and TRBJ2-1; TRBD1 matches at 8 bases. Trimming took 1 base from V and 3 from J; bases not matched to a gene: 3. The CDR3 is made up of 15 amino acids. Germline V gives CDR1 SGHRS, CDR2 YFSETQ. CDR3 sequence (DNA): TGCGCCAGCAGCTTGTTACAGGGGGTCTACAATGAGCAGTTCTTC. This gives the protein CASSLLQGVYNEQFF.

This sequence joins TRBV20-1 and TRBJ1-5; 10 bases match TRBD1. Germline V lookup: CDR1 DFQATT, CDR2 SNEGSKA (reference sequence). V was clipped by 6 bases and J by 4 bases; unmatched bases: 6. The CDR3 is 14 amino acids. The CDR3 coding sequence is TGCAGTGCCGCGGGGACAGGGGAGAATCAGCCCCAGCATTTT. Translation: CSAAGTGENQPQHF.

This clonotype was detected a few times. The chain has TRBV7-6 and TRBJ2-7, with TRBD1 matching over 9 bases. Germline V CDR1 and CDR2: SGHVS, FNYEAQ. This CDR3 contains 15 residues. Trimming removed 5 bases from V and 3 bases from J; junction bases left unmatched: 8. This CDR3 is CASSPTGTGHYEQYF. Here the CDR3 DNA reads TGTGCCAGCAGCCCGACCGGGACAGGGCACTACGAGCAGTACTTC.

This clonotype was detected a few times. The V gene is TRBV5-1, the J gene TRBJ2-1; 7 nucleotides line up with TRBD1. The CDR3 consists of 14 residues. From germline, CDR1 is SGHRS and CDR2 YFSETQ. V shed 3 bases and J 10 bases; nucleotides not matched to a gene: 10. CDR3 in DNA: TGCGCCAGCAGCTCAGGGAACAGGGGCTACGAGCAGTTCTTC. Amino acids: CASSSGNRGYEQFF.

This clonotype was seen repeatedly, ten times or more. This sequence joins TRBV12-3 or TRBV12-4 and TRBJ1-1; 7 bases line up with TRBD1. The CDR3 sequence is 15 residues long. V dropped 4 bases and J dropped 1; count of bases not matched to a gene: 6. The CDR3 is CASSYPGTENTEAFF. CDR3 bases: TGTGCCAGCAGTTACCCCGGGACAGAGAACACTGAAGCTTTCTTT.

This clonotype was seen a few times. This chain connects TRBV12-3 or TRBV12-4 to TRBJ2-7; 10 bases are a match to TRBD1. The junction had 9 bases not matched to a gene; V was cut back by 5 bases and J by 2 bases. The CDR3 is 16 residues long. CDR3 bases: TGTGCCAGCAGTCCTGTGGTGGGACAGGGGCCCTACGAGCAGTACTTC. It translates to CASSPVVGQGPYEQYF.

CDR3 residues: CASSSTPEAFF. The CDR3 DNA reads as TGTGCCAGCAGCTCCACCCCTGAAGCTTTCTTT. The chain links TRBV7-9 to TRBJ1-1; no firm D call. The V and J ends lost 4 bases and 6 bases respectively, with 6 bases between them. There are 11 residues in the CDR3. CDR1 and CDR2 from the germline V gene are SEHNR and FQNEAQ (reference sequence).

The chain combines TRBV27 with TRBJ2-7, with D tentatively TRBD1 or TRBD2 (5 bases each). V dropped 3 bases and J dropped 7 bases, with 22 bases sitting between them. The CDR3 runs 16 residues. CDR1 and CDR2 (germline): MNHEY, SMNVEV (reference sequence). The CDR3 nucleotides are TGTGCCAGCAGTTTTGAGGGAAGGGGTGCCGGGGAAGAGCAGTACTTC. This gives the protein CASSFEGRGAGEEQYF.

This clonotype was seen a few times. V usage is TRBV20-1 and J usage is TRBJ2-5; 7 bases agree with TRBD1. V shed 0 bases, J shed 5 bases, and the junction held 9 bases outside the gene matches. The CDR3 loop spans 15 amino acids. The germline gives CDR1 DFQATT, CDR2 SNEGSKA (reference sequence). CDR3 DNA sequence: TGCAGTGCTAGAGATGGGTCAAGGGGGCCGGAGACCCAGTACTTC. Its translation: CSARDGSRGPETQYF.

For the CDR3, the DNA is TGTGCCAGCGCGGCTAGCGGAAGCTCCTACGAGCAGTACTTC. Protein sequence: CASAASGSSYEQYF. The chain combines TRBV9 with TRBJ2-7; 7 bases line up with TRBD2. V lost 7 bases and J lost 0; bases outside the gene matches: 7. The CDR3 consists of 14 residues. The germline V gene has CDR1 SGDLS and CDR2 YYNGEE.

This chain links TRBV20-1 with TRBJ1-4; unclear D gene. Trimming shortened V by 0 bases and J by 0 bases, and 8 bases separated the two germline ends. CDR1 DFQATT and CDR2 SNEGSKA come from the germline V gene (reference sequence). This CDR3 region has 15 residues. This CDR3 reads CSARDPAPTNEKLFF. The CDR3 coding sequence is TGCAGTGCTAGAGATCCGGCACCAACTAATGAAAAACTGTTTTTT.

This clonotype was counted a few times. The gene calls are TRBV12-3 or TRBV12-4 and TRBJ2-2, with a tentative D call TRBD1 (6 bases). CDR3 length: 14 residues. Trimming cost V 3 bases and J 7 bases, with 12 bases left between them. The CDR3 nucleotides read TGTGCCAGCAGTTTTACAGGGTCGGGCGGGGAGCTGTTTTTT. As protein: CASSFTGSGGELFF.

V is TRBV12-3 or TRBV12-4 and J is TRBJ1-4; D may be TRBD1 (5 bases). The V end lost 3 bases, the J end lost 7 bases, and 9 bases lay between the germline ends. The CDR3 has 13 residues. The CDR3 is CASSLRGAEKLFF. In DNA form, the CDR3 reads TGTGCCAGCAGTTTGCGCGGGGCTGAAAAACTGTTTTTT.

The chain is built from TRBV6-2 or TRBV6-3 and TRBJ2-7; D not resolved. V was clipped by 6 bases and J by 3 bases, with 9 bases between them. The CDR3 length is 12 residues. Looked up from germline, CDR1 is MNHEY and CDR2 is SVGEGT. Written as DNA, the CDR3 is TGTGCCAGCAGATCGTGGGGCTACGAGCAGTACTTC. This gives the protein CASRSWGYEQYF.

In this sample, this clonotype turned up a few times. The V and J genes are TRBV20-1 and TRBJ1-6, with 7 bases matching TRBD1. CDR3 size: 13 residues. Losses at the gene ends were 6 bases for V and 5 bases for J; bases not matched to a gene: 4. Germline V gene lookup returns CDR1 DFQATT and CDR2 SNEGSKA (reference sequence). CDR3 in amino acids: CSATGTDNSPLHF. CDR3 DNA sequence: TGCAGTGCGACCGGGACAGATAATTCACCCCTCCACTTT.

V and J are TRBV7-9 and TRBJ2-1, with TRBD2 matching 7 bases. V shed 6 bases and J 8 bases; nucleotides not matched to a gene: 7. Germline CDR1 and CDR2: SEHNR and FQNEAQ (reference sequence). The CDR3 runs to 13 residues. In DNA, the CDR3 is TGTGCCAGCAGGGACTTGGGGGGGGATGAGCAGTTCTTC. Translation gives CASRDLGGDEQFF.

This clonotype was detected only a few times. The J gene is TRBJ2-3, the V gene TRBV20-1; D call uncertain. V lost 2 bases, J lost 4 bases, and 19 bases lay in between. Germline V CDR1 and CDR2: DFQATT, SNEGSKA (reference sequence). CDR3 length equals 16 residues. The CDR3 reads CSARPRLYQKADTQYF. The DNA for the CDR3 is TGCAGTGCTAGACCACGACTGTACCAAAAGGCAGATACGCAGTATTTT.

This clonotype was counted ten times or more. The chain combines TRBV6-4 with TRBJ2-7; D gene uncertain. V dropped 8 bases and J dropped 0 bases, with 14 bases sitting between them. This CDR3 is 14 amino acids long. Per germline, CDR1 MRHNA and CDR2 SNTAGT. The CDR3 protein is CASPTVGCSYEQYF. CDR3 nucleotides: TGTGCCAGCCCGACGGTAGGGTGCTCCTACGAGCAGTACTTC.

This rearrangement joins TRBV12-3 or TRBV12-4 to TRBJ1-1; D is perhaps TRBD1 (6 bases). The length of the CDR3 is 14 residues. V gave up 3 bases and J gave up 2 bases, with 10 bases separating them. CDR3 DNA: TGTGCCAGCAGTTTCATACAGGGCAACACTGAAGCTTTCTTT. This encodes CASSFIQGNTEAFF.

In its sample, this clonotype was seen a few times. The rearrangement links TRBV2 to TRBJ2-1; TRBD2 agrees at 10 bases. After removal of 6 bases from V and 7 bases from J, the junction contained 6 bases not matched to a gene. Germline CDR1 and CDR2: SNHLY and FYNNEI. CDR3 length: 14 residues. CDR3 amino acids: CASRASGSWNEQFF. CDR3 in DNA: TGTGCCAGCAGGGCTAGCGGGAGTTGGAATGAGCAGTTCTTC.

In this sample, this clonotype turned up a few times. The chain couples TRBV4-2 to TRBJ2-7; D might be TRBD2 (6 bases). The germline CDR1 and CDR2 sequences are LGHNA and YNFKEQ. V was pared by 0 bases and J by 2 bases, with 14 bases between. The CDR3 is 16 residues long. The chain's CDR3 is CASSQEKAGSAYEQYF. CDR3 nucleotide sequence: TGTGCCAGCAGCCAAGAAAAAGCGGGTAGCGCCTACGAGCAGTACTTC.